This record covers a single TCR beta chain. This CDR3 is 14 amino acids long. The V gene's germline CDR1 is KGHDR and CDR2 SFDVKD. Losses at the gene ends were 12 bases for V and 3 bases for J; bases not matched to a gene: 11. This sample was taken from a study of blood T cell repertoires in COVID-19. Study-wide background: Material from acute and convalescent COVID-19 was sourced from the United States, Italy and Spain. Nucleic acid was either cDNA or gDNA, and it came from T cells, B-cell-depleted T cells, or PBMCs.

The authors' processing: For nucleated cells, counts were estimated from reference gene primer amplification. TCRdb keeps only in-frame clones here, not all; method: immunoSEQ multiplex PCR. Clone size and the V and J calls come from that table; the DNA yielded D and trimming. The table includes under 150,000 clones, roughly four fifths detected once. This chain connects TRBV24-1 to TRBJ2-7; 9 bases line up with TRBD1. The sequencing input was peripheral blood. The clonotype originates from a man aged 35-49 years with active or convalescent COVID-19. The CDR3 nucleotides read TGTGCCCCTGGGGTTGGGACAGGGATCTACGAGCAGTACTTC. Protein product: CAPGVGTGIYEQYF.